The 24 T cell receptor beta chains below all came from one sample that was sequenced in a study of glioma-infiltrating T cells after dendritic cell vaccination. TCRdb keeps only in-frame clones here, not all; method: immunoSEQ multiplex PCR. The data show roughly 62,000 clones, about four fifths seen once. Noted time point: after dendritic cell vaccination, including at tumor progression/relapse. Material: blood, obtained after dendritic cell vaccination. These receptors came from a human donor with glioblastoma.

The chain links TRBV6-6 to TRBJ2-1, with TRBD1 as a possible D gene (6 bases). The V and J ends lost 2 bases and 4 bases respectively, with 12 bases between them. Germline V gives CDR1 MNHNY, CDR2 SVGAGI (reference sequence). The CDR3 is 15 residues long. This CDR3 is CASSYAGTLYNEQFF. DNA of the CDR3: TGTGCCAGCAGTTACGCCGGGACACTGTACAATGAGCAGTTCTTC.

The rearrangement links TRBV4-1 to TRBJ1-4; D may be TRBD1 (5 bases). In germline, CDR1 is MGHRA, CDR2 YSYEKL. The CDR3 covers 16 residues. V lost 2 bases and J lost 8, with 18 bases in between. CDR3 DNA: TGCGCCAGCAGCCAAAGAAACCTCCGGGAGGGGGAAAAACTGTTTTTT. Residues: CASSQRNLREGEKLFF.

This chain uses TRBV29-1 with TRBJ1-2; weak D call: TRBD1 (5 bases). The CDR3 consists of 13 residues. Germline loops: CDR1 SQVTM, CDR2 ANQGSEA. Trimming pared 2 bases from V and 8 bases from J, leaving 15 bases between. The CDR3 here is CSVERGQGRGYTF. CDR3 nucleotides: TGCAGCGTTGAAAGGGGTCAGGGTAGGGGCTACACCTTC.

The chain joins TRBV19 to TRBJ1-2; D is unresolved. CDR1 is LNHDA and CDR2 is SQIVND in the germline V gene (reference sequence). This CDR3 spans 16 amino acids. V was trimmed by 11 bases and J by 0 bases, leaving 22 bases between them. The CDR3 nucleotides are TGTGCCTCGATGAGGGAGAGTGTGGGCTCTAACTATGGCTACACCTTC. Translation gives CASMRESVGSNYGYTF.

This chain connects TRBV5-4 to TRBJ1-1; D might be TRBD1 (5 bases). V shed 4 bases and J shed 0 bases, with 16 bases lying between them. The germline V gene encodes CDR1 SGHNT and CDR2 YYREEE (reference sequence). The CDR3 has 16 residues. CDR3 amino acids: CASSLGTLFMNTEAFF. The CDR3 coding sequence is TGTGCCAGCAGCCTCGGGACTTTGTTTATGAACACTGAAGCTTTCTTT.

V usage is TRBV11-3 and J usage is TRBJ2-7; 8 nucleotides align to TRBD1. Germline values: CDR1 SGHNT, CDR2 YENEEA. V lost 5 bases, J lost 5 bases, and 11 bases stayed unmatched. The CDR3 covers 15 residues. The CDR3 DNA reads TGTGCCAGCAGCCCGGGACAGGTGGCTGTGAACGAGCAGTACTTC. It translates to CASSPGQVAVNEQYF.

The CDR3 DNA reads TGCGCCAGCGGACTAGCGGGGGCAGATACGCAGTATTTT. It yields the protein CASGLAGADTQYF. The rearrangement joins TRBV10-1 to TRBJ2-3; TRBD2 matches at 13 bases. Germline CDR1 WNHNN, CDR2 SYGVQD (reference sequence). The CDR3 totals 13 residues. J lost 4 bases, V lost 8 bases, and 0 bases had no gene match.

This sequence joins TRBV15 and TRBJ1-6, with TRBD1 as a possible D gene (5 bases). The germline V gene encodes CDR1 LNHNV and CDR2 YYDKDF (reference sequence). The CDR3 spans 15 residues. V was shortened by 1 base and J by 8 bases, with 12 bases between the two germline ends. DNA for the CDR3: TGTGCCACCAGCAGAGTGCAGGGTAGGGATTCACCCCTCCACTTT. Amino acids: CATSRVQGRDSPLHF.

This clone showed up just once. V gene TRBV30 combines with J gene TRBJ2-1; D gene ambiguous. CDR1 and CDR2 from the germline V gene are GTSNPN and SVGIG (reference sequence). Trimming removed 0 bases from V and 8 bases from J, with 11 bases in between. The CDR3 is made up of 13 amino acids. The CDR3 region is CAWSVGIRDEQFF. Here the CDR3 DNA reads TGTGCCTGGAGTGTAGGCATTCGGGATGAGCAGTTCTTC.

This sequence joins TRBV4-1 and TRBJ1-2; no clear D gene. The CDR3 loop spans 14 amino acids. Germline V gene data show CDR1 as MGHRA and CDR2 as YSYEKL. The ends were cut back, 0 bases at V and 7 bases at J, with 12 bases in the middle. CDR3: CASSQDPGSSGYTF. For the CDR3, the DNA is TGCGCCAGCAGCCAAGATCCAGGTAGTAGTGGCTACACCTTC.

With respect to this clone: Other DNA sequences of this sample code for an identical CDR3. The rearrangement uses TRBV9 and TRBJ1-4; perhaps TRBD1 as D (5 bases). CDR3 size: 14 residues. V was clipped by 0 bases and J by 7 bases, with 10 bases between them. Germline loops: CDR1 SGDLS, CDR2 YYNGEE. The chain's CDR3 is CASSVGPGGEKLFF. The DNA of the CDR3 is TGTGCCAGCAGCGTAGGGCCCGGGGGTGAAAAACTGTTTTTT. The complete variable domain, with remaining parts taken from reference TRBV9 and TRBJ1-4, reads DSGVTQTPKHLITATGQRVTLRCSPRSGDLSVYWYQQSLDQGLQFLIQYYNGEERAKGNILERFSAQQFPDLHSELNLSSLELGDSALYFCASSVGPGGEKLFFGSGTQLSVL.

The genes are TRBV4-2 and TRBJ1-4; 8 nucleotides agree with TRBD1. Per germline, CDR1 LGHNA and CDR2 YNFKEQ. The length of the CDR3 is 19 residues. The V and J ends lost 6 bases and 2 bases, in that order; junction bases with no gene match: 17. The CDR3 nucleotides read TGTGCCAGCAGTCACCGCGGAGACAGGGGAAAGGGGACTAATGAAAAACTGTTTTTT. Its protein is CASSHRGDRGKGTNEKLFF.

The rearrangement uses TRBV5-1 and TRBJ2-5; 7 bases line up with TRBD2. This CDR3 has 15 amino acids. V dropped 0 bases and J dropped 5; count of bases not matched to a gene: 7. CDR1 is SGHRS, CDR2 YFSETQ, per germline. Written as DNA, the CDR3 is TGCGCCAGCAGCTTGGCCGGAAGCGGGGTTGAGACCCAGTACTTC. This gives the protein CASSLAGSGVETQYF.

This clone occurred once. The genes are TRBV5-1 and TRBJ1-1; tentatively, D is TRBD1 (6 bases). The CDR3 consists of 16 residues. Trimming stripped 3 bases from V and 1 base from J, with 16 bases between. Germline V gene data show CDR1 as SGHRS and CDR2 as YFSETQ. As DNA, the CDR3 is TGCGCCAGCAGCTGGGGGTTGCTGACAGGGAACACTGAAGCTTTCTTT. This encodes CASSWGLLTGNTEAFF.

The V gene is TRBV5-1, the J gene TRBJ1-1; TRBD1 aligns across 7 bases. The CDR3 contains 15 residues. V shed 6 bases and J 0 bases; nucleotides not matched to a gene: 8. Per the germline V gene, CDR1 is SGHRS and CDR2 is YFSETQ. CDR3 sequence: CASTKQGQMNTEAFF. CDR3 in DNA: TGCGCCAGCACGAAACAGGGACAGATGAACACTGAAGCTTTCTTT.

The genes are TRBV29-1 and TRBJ2-4, with a possible D match to TRBD2 (5 bases). This CDR3 has 15 amino acids. V was trimmed by 4 bases and J by 0 bases, leaving 13 bases between them. Germline V CDR1 and CDR2: SQVTM, ANQGSEA. CDR3 protein: CSVARTGLAKNIQYF. The DNA of the CDR3 is TGCAGCGTTGCCCGGACTGGATTAGCCAAAAACATTCAGTACTTC.

The J gene is TRBJ1-2, the V gene TRBV29-1; D might be TRBD1 (6 bases). Trimming shortened V by 4 bases and J by 2 bases, and 8 bases separated the two germline ends. Germline values: CDR1 SQVTM, CDR2 ANQGSEA. CDR3 size: 12 residues. The CDR3 region is CSVARGNYGYTF. Written as DNA, the CDR3 is TGCAGCGTTGCCAGGGGAAACTATGGCTACACCTTC.

The rearrangement uses TRBV10-3 and TRBJ1-1, with a tentative D call TRBD1 (5 bases). Deletions cut 3 bases from V and 7 bases from J, with 12 bases between. Germline V gene sequence: CDR1 ENHRY, CDR2 SYGVKD. The CDR3 has 13 amino acids. The CDR3 here is CAISDRAPLEAFF. For the CDR3, the DNA is TGTGCCATCAGTGACAGGGCCCCACTTGAAGCTTTCTTT.

The CDR3 here is CASSLSGGYEKLFF. CDR3 sequence (DNA): TGTGCCAGCAGTTTATCTGGAGGGTATGAAAAACTGTTTTTT. This chain joins TRBV27 and TRBJ1-4; D call uncertain. The CDR3 consists of 14 residues. Trimming removed 0 bases at V and 6 bases at J, with 8 bases between. Germline lookup yields CDR1 MNHEY and CDR2 SMNVEV (reference sequence).

This chain links TRBV7-2 with TRBJ2-3; D may be TRBD2 (5 bases). Trimming shortened V by 5 bases and J by 0 bases, and 9 bases separated the two germline ends. In germline, CDR1 is SGHTA, CDR2 FQGNSA. The CDR3 totals 14 residues. The CDR3 DNA follows: TGTGCCAGCAGCCCTCAGCGGAGCACAGATACGCAGTATTTT. The encoded protein is CASSPQRSTDTQYF.

The rearrangement links TRBV2 to TRBJ2-5, with D hard to call. With the DNA end fitting TRBJ2-7 better, the J assignment may be wrong. The germline CDR1 and CDR2 sequences are SNHLY and FYNNEI. This CDR3 spans 12 amino acids. CDR3 DNA sequence: TGTGCCAGCAGTGATGTTAACTACGAGCAGTACTTC. It encodes CASSDVNYEQYF.

Here the CDR3 reads CASGASGVADTQYF. In nucleotides, the CDR3 is TGTGCTAGTGGAGCTAGCGGGGTAGCAGATACGCAGTATTTT. The J gene is TRBJ2-3, the V gene TRBV12-5; 9 bases fit TRBD2. The CDR3 sequence is 14 residues long. J gave up 4 bases and V 6 bases, and 5 bases lay outside the gene matches. Germline lookup yields CDR1 LGHNT and CDR2 FRNRAP.

The rearrangement uses TRBV25-1 and TRBJ1-2; D ambiguous. The CDR3 loop spans 12 amino acids. The ends were cut back, 6 bases at V and 8 bases at J, with 13 bases in the middle. Per germline, CDR1 MGHDK and CDR2 SYGVNS. CDR3 loop: CASRSTRYGYTF. CDR3 sequence (DNA): TGTGCCAGCAGATCGACGAGGTACGGCTACACCTTC.

The rearrangement joins TRBV5-1 to TRBJ2-3; weak D call: TRBD1 (5 bases). Trimming left V 0 bases short and J 3 bases short, with 11 bases between. The CDR3 totals 15 residues. In germline, CDR1 is SGHRS, CDR2 YFSETQ. DNA of the CDR3: TGCGCCAGCAGCTTGGTAGGGGCAGCGACAGATACGCAGTATTTT. This encodes CASSLVGAATDTQYF.